Given below is one T cell receptor (beta chain) in context. Its cognate antigen has yet to be identified. Base qualities are not at hand, and no much larger clone is one base apart. The intended sense of this specimen's time point label: week 5, during vaccination. Each vaccine dose was 300 ug of a 20-mer mutant IDH1 peptide in Montanide, given subcutaneously with topical imiquimod. The donors had newly diagnosed IDH1-mutant astrocytomas of WHO grade 3 or 4 that showed loss of nuclear ATRX. The samples were drawn from NOA16, a multicentre, single-arm, open-label phase I trial in Germany that tested a mutant IDH1 peptide vaccine in humans for the first time. Genomic DNA for TCRB sequencing was isolated from EDTA blood with the DNeasy Blood and Tissue Kit. This entry comes from a study of a mutant IDH1 vaccine in newly diagnosed glioma (dated by TCRdb to the early 2020s). For the wider study: Patients received eight vaccinations in weeks 1, 3, 5, 7, 11, 15, 19 and 23, corresponding to visits V03 through V10. Vaccination started 4-6 weeks after radiotherapy alone, or was given together with temozolomide cycles in the groups whose treatment included chemotherapy. Of the roughly 31 treated patients, about 60% were male and about 40% were female, and the mean age was roughly 38 years. Prior to enrollment, standard therapy consisting of radiotherapy alone, temozolomide alone, or radiochemotherapy with temozolomide had been administered to patients, with the combination being received by most patients. Peripheral blood was collected at six visits: V03 (baseline), V05, V07, V10, V12 and V13. For exploratory analyses, fewer than 30 treated patients had longitudinal TCRB deep sequencing done wherever samples were available. Study-level results and caveats: Pseudoprogression seemed to be unrelated to changes in the top peripheral T cell clonotypes found by TCRB sequencing. PBMC samples for TCRB deep sequencing were selected based on availability. It was noted by the authors that analyses of patient blood samples could not be reproduced owing to sample limitations. Immune responses induced by the vaccine were seen in roughly 95% of patients across multiple MHC alleles.

Libraries were constructed by the immunoSEQ multiplex PCR assay. The hsTCRB Kit was used according to the manufacturer's protocol to amplify rearranged TCR beta chain sequences. An Illumina MiSeq was used to sequence the TCRB libraries. The authors' analysis ran thus. The kit vendor's proprietary platform handled demultiplexing, trimming and gene mapping. TCRdb provides this immuneACCESS table in a form limited to in-frame rearrangements. Some clones are lacking; in checked studies, under half of them reflect an unresolved V gene, and why the rest are absent is not known. V and J calls and clone size follow that table, whereas D and trimming were derived from the DNA. Counted in this sample were roughly 50,000 clones; around four fifths of them appeared once. Under 2% of the sample is in the top ten clones. From cysteine to phenylalanine, the CDR3 is 13 amino acids long. Kept here is only the CDR3 DNA, which spans 39 bases and is read in frame from base 1. The V end gives up 4 bases and the J end 5 bases, leaving 2 bases in the junction not matched to a gene. Taken from the germline V gene, the CDR1 and CDR2 loops are SGHAT and FQNNGV.

The specimen comprised PBMCs, sampled from a glioma patient whose treatment included an IDH1 peptide vaccine. This clonotype originated in a woman aged 40 to 49 with glioma. The rearranged chain carries TRBV11-2 and TRBJ2-1; TRBD2 agrees with 7 junctional bases. The bases read TGTGCCAGCAGCTACGGACTAGACAATGAGCAGTTCTTC. Its product reads: CASSYGLDNEQFF. Full variable domain (CDR3 extended with the reference TRBV11-2 and TRBJ2-1 proteins): EAGVAQSPRYKIIEKRQSVAFWCNPISGHATLYWYQQILGQGPKLLIQFQNNGVVDDSQLPKDRFSAERLKGVDSTLKIQPAKLEDSAVYLCASSYGLDNEQFFGPGTRLTVL.